Each of the 27 T cell receptor beta chains below was sequenced from the same sample in a study of blood T cell repertoires in COVID-19. The method was immunoSEQ multiplex PCR; TCRdb's version includes in-frame clones alone and lacks a portion of them. In the table there are nearly 55,000 clones, around 84% of which are singletons. Sequenced sample: peripheral blood. All receptors come from a man between 65 and 80 years old with active COVID-19.

V gene TRBV27 combines with J gene TRBJ1-4, with D possibly being TRBD1 (6 bases). The CDR3 extends over 15 amino acids. V shed 5 bases and J shed 4 bases, with 14 bases lying between them. The germline V gene encodes CDR1 MNHEY and CDR2 SMNVEV (reference sequence). CDR3: CASSPGQTNNEKLFF. The CDR3 DNA follows: TGTGCCAGCAGTCCTGGACAGACCAATAATGAAAAACTGTTTTTT.

V usage is TRBV6-5 and J usage is TRBJ1-6; perhaps TRBD1 as D (6 bases). The CDR3 is 16 amino acids. CDR1 is MNHEY, CDR2 SVGAGI, per germline. V was shortened by 0 bases and J by 7 bases, with 13 bases between the two germline ends. The CDR3: CASSYSSRGLNSPLHF. As DNA, the CDR3 is TGTGCCAGCAGTTACTCGTCCAGGGGACTAAATTCACCCCTCCACTTT.

The CDR3 DNA sequence: TGTGCCAGCAGTGCCCAGACAGGGCCCAATCAGCCCCAGCATTTT. Its translation: CASSAQTGPNQPQHF. The rearrangement links TRBV27 to TRBJ1-5; 7 bases align to TRBD1. The CDR3 consists of 15 residues. J gave up 3 bases and V 5 bases, and 7 bases lay outside the gene matches. The germline gives CDR1 MNHEY, CDR2 SMNVEV (reference sequence).

J is TRBJ1-3 and V is TRBV5-1, with D possibly being TRBD1 (5 bases). V lost 1 base to trimming and J lost 2 bases, with 10 bases between them. Germline V CDR1 and CDR2: SGHRS, YFSETQ. The length of the CDR3 is 15 residues. This CDR3 reads CASSLQAGPGNTIYF. The CDR3 coding sequence is TGCGCCAGCAGCTTGCAAGCAGGGCCTGGAAACACCATATATTTT.

The chain employs TRBV7-8 and TRBJ2-7; D is possibly TRBD1 (6 bases). The germline V gene has CDR1 SGHVS and CDR2 FQNEAQ. The CDR3 totals 15 residues. The ends were cut back, 4 bases at V and 3 bases at J, with 16 bases in the middle. CDR3 DNA: TGTGCCAGCAGCTCAGGGGACACGAAAATCTACGAGCAGTACTTC. Protein product: CASSSGDTKIYEQYF. Filled out from reference TRBV7-8 and TRBJ2-7, the complete variable domain reads GAGVSQSPRYKVAKRGQDVALRCDPISGHVSLFWYQQALGQGPEFLTYFQNEAQLDKSGLPSDRFFAERPEGSVSTLKIQRTQQEDSAVYLCASSSGDTKIYEQYFGPGTRLTVT.

This clone was detected a few times. The V and J genes are TRBV9 and TRBJ2-7, with a tentative D call TRBD2 (7 bases). The CDR3 is made up of 15 amino acids. Trimming left V 0 bases short and J 2 bases short, with 12 bases between. Germline V gives CDR1 SGDLS, CDR2 YYNGEE. The CDR3 nucleotides read TGTGCCAGCAGCGTAGAGGGGGGGACTGCCTACGAGCAGTACTTC. Its protein is CASSVEGGTAYEQYF.

This chain links TRBV6-2 or TRBV6-3 with TRBJ2-4; D is ambiguous. Germline CDR1 and CDR2: MNHEY and SVGEGT. V was pared by 3 bases and J by 2 bases, with 5 bases between. This CDR3 has 13 amino acids. The CDR3, as DNA: TGTGCCAGCAGTTATAGTACCAAAAACATTCAGTACTTC. This codes for CASSYSTKNIQYF.

V gene TRBV19 combines with J gene TRBJ1-2, with D unclear. Germline values: CDR1 LNHDA, CDR2 SQIVND (reference sequence). The CDR3 is 13 residues long. V lost 8 bases and J lost 4, with 14 bases in between. The CDR3 sequence is CASAAGSSYGYTF. Here the CDR3 DNA reads TGTGCCAGTGCCGCGGGCAGTAGCTATGGCTACACCTTC. Supplemented by reference TRBV19 and TRBJ1-2, the full variable domain reads DGGITQSPKYLFRKEGQNVTLSCEQNLNHDAMYWYRQDPGQGLRLIYYSQIVNDFQKGDIAEGYSVSREKKESFPLTVTSAQKNPTAFYLCASAAGSSYGYTFGSGTRLTVV.

The rearrangement uses TRBV7-2 and TRBJ1-3; D gene ambiguous. V shed 5 bases and J shed 2 bases, with 10 bases lying between them. CDR3 length: 14 residues. Germline V gene sequence: CDR1 SGHTA, CDR2 FQGNSA. CDR3 amino acids: CASSHGETGNTIYF. CDR3 DNA: TGTGCCAGCAGCCACGGGGAAACTGGAAACACCATATATTTT.

The rearrangement uses TRBV19 and TRBJ1-6, with TRBD1 identical over 7 bases. CDR3 size: 14 residues. Per germline, CDR1 LNHDA and CDR2 SQIVND (reference sequence). V was clipped by 7 bases and J by 5 bases; unmatched bases: 5. The CDR3 region has the DNA TGTGCCAGTAACAGGGACAGCCATAATTCACCCCTCCACTTT. It codes for CASNRDSHNSPLHF.

The J gene is TRBJ2-3, the V gene TRBV24-1, with a possible D match to TRBD1 (7 bases). Germline CDR1 KGHDR, CDR2 SFDVKD. V dropped 3 bases and J dropped 5 bases, with 11 bases sitting between them. The CDR3 is 14 amino acids. Here the CDR3 DNA reads TGTGCCACCAGTGATGTTCAGGGGGGAGATACGCAGTATTTT. Residues: CATSDVQGGDTQYF.

CDR3 in amino acids: CASSLGLPGPYGYTF. In DNA, the CDR3 is TGTGCCAGCAGTTTGGGACTTCCCGGGCCCTATGGCTACACCTTC. The rearrangement joins TRBV27 to TRBJ1-2; tentatively, D is TRBD1 (5 bases). Germline loops: CDR1 MNHEY, CDR2 SMNVEV (reference sequence). Deletions cut 3 bases from V and 4 bases from J, with 15 bases between. The CDR3 is 15 amino acids.

There are a few counts of this clone. The chain uses TRBV5-1 and TRBJ2-2, with D possibly being TRBD1 (6 bases). Trimming left V 5 bases short and J 4 bases short, with 9 bases between. CDR1 and CDR2 from the germline V gene are SGHRS and YFSETQ. CDR3 length equals 13 residues. CDR3 sequence: CASSVGGTGELFF. The CDR3, as DNA: TGCGCCAGCAGTGTAGGGGGCACCGGGGAGCTGTTTTTT.

This clone showed up just once. The chain combines TRBV7-8 with TRBJ1-5; TRBD1 matches at 7 bases. The CDR3 is 16 residues long. The junction had 6 bases not matched to a gene; V was cut back by 0 bases and J by 4 bases. Looked up from germline, CDR1 is SGHVS and CDR2 is FQNEAQ. The DNA for the CDR3 is TGTGCCAGCAGCTTAGCAAGGACAGGAGCTAATCAGCCCCAGCATTTT. Translating it yields CASSLARTGANQPQHF.

The chain uses TRBV7-2 and TRBJ1-4, with no clear D. Germline-derived CDR1 and CDR2 are SGHTA and FQGNSA. The CDR3 spans 16 residues. V was pared by 5 bases and J by 8 bases, with 21 bases between. Here the CDR3 DNA reads TGTGCCAGCAGCCCCCCTACGAGAGGGAGTCGGGAAAAACTGTTTTTT. Encoded protein: CASSPPTRGSREKLFF.

The V call is TRBV2, the J call TRBJ1-1, with 7 bases that match TRBD1. With V trimmed by 11 bases and J by 11 bases, 14 bases remained unmatched. The CDR3 extends over 12 amino acids. Germline V gene sequence: CDR1 SNHLY, CDR2 FYNNEI. The CDR3 reads CAGTVGTSGAFF. For the CDR3, the DNA is TGTGCCGGGACAGTCGGCACGAGTGGGGCTTTCTTT.

This chain joins TRBV7-8 and TRBJ2-4; no clear D. The germline V gene has CDR1 SGHVS and CDR2 FQNEAQ. The V gene lost 5 bases and the J gene lost 0 bases, with 8 bases spanning the gap. The CDR3 covers 14 residues. This CDR3 is CASSLPLAKNIQYF. CDR3 in DNA: TGTGCCAGCAGCCTCCCCCTAGCCAAAAACATTCAGTACTTC.

The V call is TRBV15, the J call TRBJ2-6; the match to TRBD1 covers 8 bases. Germline-derived CDR1 and CDR2 are LNHNV and YYDKDF (reference sequence). CDR3 length: 15 residues. With 6 bases clipped from V and 1 base from J, the junction kept 2 bases outside the gene matches. CDR3 coding DNA: TGTGCCACCAGGAGGACAGGGTCTGGGGCCAACGTCCTGACTTTC. Residues: CATRRTGSGANVLTF.

Details on this clone: At one of its ends the junction is not consistent with the germline gene, which may arise from a read error. The V gene is TRBV20-1, the J gene TRBJ2-5, with 10 bases that match TRBD2. Looked up from germline, CDR1 is DFQATT and CDR2 is SNEGSKA (reference sequence). This CDR3 spans 17 amino acids. For the CDR3, the DNA is TGCAGTGCTAGTTCCTGGCTAGCGGGGGCGGCCCAAGGGACCCAGTACTTC. Its protein product is CSASSWLAGAAQGTQYF.

The chain employs TRBV10-3 and TRBJ2-3; TRBD1 agrees at 8 bases. In germline, CDR1 is ENHRY, CDR2 SYGVKD. The CDR3 has 16 residues. J gave up 1 base and V 8 bases, and 11 bases lay outside the gene matches. The CDR3 loop reads CAIFRPGQVCTDTQYF. Here the CDR3 DNA reads TGTGCCATCTTTAGGCCGGGACAGGTCTGCACAGATACGCAGTATTTT.

The chain recombines TRBV20-1 with TRBJ2-7, with 9 bases fitting TRBD1. Germline values: CDR1 DFQATT, CDR2 SNEGSKA (reference sequence). After removal of 3 bases from V and 0 bases from J, the junction contained 12 bases not matched to a gene. This CDR3 is 17 amino acids long. For the CDR3, the DNA is TGCAGTGCTAGTAAGGTCCCGGGGACAGGGAACTCCTACGAGCAGTACTTC. Its translation is CSASKVPGTGNSYEQYF.

This rearrangement joins TRBV5-4 to TRBJ2-5, with D possibly matching TRBD2 (7 bases). Trimming took 0 bases from V and 5 from J, leaving 11 bases between them. The CDR3 covers 14 residues. Germline V gives CDR1 SGHNT, CDR2 YYREEE (reference sequence). The CDR3 sequence is CASSLGGGRETQYF. CDR3 sequence (DNA): TGTGCCAGCAGCTTGGGGGGGGGCCGCGAGACCCAGTACTTC.

The chain employs TRBV7-2 and TRBJ2-3, with 7 bases lining up with TRBD1. The CDR3 length is 14 residues. The V gene's germline CDR1 is SGHTA and CDR2 FQGNSA. Trimming took 2 bases from V and 8 from J; bases not matched to a gene: 7. In DNA, the CDR3 is TGTGCCAGCAGCTTACGTACGGGACAGCGTACGCAGTATTTT. This gives the protein CASSLRTGQRTQYF.

This chain connects TRBV5-4 to TRBJ2-3; 7 bases fit TRBD2. CDR3 length: 17 amino acids. In germline, CDR1 is SGHNT, CDR2 YYREEE (reference sequence). The V and J ends lost 2 bases and 1 base, in that order; junction bases with no gene match: 10. The CDR3 sequence is CASSFGGGLIGTDTQYF. The CDR3 DNA is TGTGCCAGCAGCTTTGGGGGGGGTCTAATCGGCACAGATACGCAGTATTTT.

This rearrangement joins TRBV5-5 to TRBJ2-3; a weak D match, TRBD1 (5 bases). In germline, CDR1 is SGHKS, CDR2 YYEKEE (reference sequence). Trimming left V 0 bases short and J 4 bases short, with 9 bases between. There are 14 residues in the CDR3. CDR3 nucleotide sequence: TGTGCCAGCAGCTTGGACAGGCCCCCAGATACGCAGTATTTT. This codes for CASSLDRPPDTQYF.

This chain connects TRBV10-3 to TRBJ1-5; D might be TRBD1 (5 bases). The CDR3 is 13 amino acids. The V gene's germline CDR1 is ENHRY and CDR2 SYGVKD. Trimming pared 3 bases from V and 4 bases from J, leaving 7 bases between. CDR3 sequence: CAISDRVNQPQHF. DNA for the CDR3: TGTGCCATCAGTGACAGGGTAAATCAGCCCCAGCATTTT.

The genes are TRBV12-2 and TRBJ2-1; TRBD1, the D gene given by the table, was not confirmed from the DNA. TRBV12-2 is listed as a pseudogene. This CDR3 has 15 amino acids. The CDR3 protein is CASRHRDSPYNEQFF. In DNA, the CDR3 is TGTGCAAGTCGCCACCGGGACAGCCCCTACAATGAGCAGTTCTTC.